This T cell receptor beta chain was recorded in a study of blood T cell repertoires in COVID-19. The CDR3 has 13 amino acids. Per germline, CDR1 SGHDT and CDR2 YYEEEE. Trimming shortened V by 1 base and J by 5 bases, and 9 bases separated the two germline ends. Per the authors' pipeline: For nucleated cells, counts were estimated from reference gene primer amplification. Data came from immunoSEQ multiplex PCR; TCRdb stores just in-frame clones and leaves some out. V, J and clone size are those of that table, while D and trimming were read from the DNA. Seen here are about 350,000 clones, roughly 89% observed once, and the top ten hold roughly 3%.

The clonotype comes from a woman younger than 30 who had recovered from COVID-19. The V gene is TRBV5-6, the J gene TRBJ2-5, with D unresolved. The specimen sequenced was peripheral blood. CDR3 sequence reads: CASSLPPQETQYF. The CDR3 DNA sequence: TGTGCCAGCAGCTTGCCCCCCCAGGAGACCCAGTACTTC.